This record looks at one T cell receptor (beta chain) sequence and its context. Produced via immunoSEQ multiplex PCR; TCRdb's table is partial and in-frame only. The sample gives under 40,000 clones, 75% to 95% of which show up once; 0.35% to 0.45% is in the top ten. CDR3 length: 20 residues. Unmatched junction bases numbered 12, after V lost 4 bases and J lost 0 bases. Germline lookup yields CDR1 SGHDN and CDR2 FVKESK. The data belong to a study of T cell changes during pregnancy in multiple sclerosis. The input for sequencing was CD4+ T cells from peripheral blood mononuclear cells, taken in the third trimester of pregnancy. The V and J genes are TRBV14 and TRBJ2-1, with 13 nucleotides matching TRBD2. This clonotype originated in a female donor in good health, enrolled as a control in a pregnancy study. CDR3 sequence: CASSPPGLAGPYRSYNEQFF. As DNA, the CDR3 is TGTGCCAGCAGCCCCCCGGGACTAGCGGGACCCTACCGCTCCTACAATGAGCAGTTCTTC.